The 6 T cell receptor beta chains listed next were all sequenced from one sample in a study of cytomegalovirus exposure and HLA in healthy donors. The study ran its PCR with 60 Vbeta and 13 Jbeta primers. Sequenced by immunoSEQ multiplex PCR; TCRdb stores in-frame clones only, minus some. The data contain roughly 130,000 clones, 80% of them singletons. The sequencing sample was made of PBMCs. Source of these receptors: a man between 40 and 49 years old in good health and CMV-seronegative.

The V and J genes are TRBV7-2 and TRBJ2-1, with TRBD2 matching 13 bases. Germline CDR1 is SGHTA and CDR2 is FQGNSA. This CDR3 contains 16 residues. The junction had 6 bases not matched to a gene; V was cut back by 1 base and J by 9 bases. The CDR3 DNA reads as TGTGCCAGCAGCTTAGTGGTACTAGCGGGAGGGGGTGAGCAGTTCTTC. Protein sequence: CASSLVVLAGGGEQFF.

The rearrangement links TRBV28 to TRBJ1-1; TRBD1 matches at 9 bases. Germline CDR1 reads MDHEN; CDR2 reads SYDVKM. J was trimmed by 1 base and V by 8 bases; bases with no gene match: 5. The CDR3 is made up of 14 amino acids. CDR3 nucleotide sequence: TGTGCCAGCTATACGGGACAGGGGAACACTGAAGCTTTCTTT. Protein sequence: CASYTGQGNTEAFF.

V gene TRBV28 combines with J gene TRBJ2-1, with 9 bases identical to TRBD2. From germline, CDR1 is MDHEN and CDR2 SYDVKM. This CDR3 is built from 16 residues. The V gene end was trimmed by 5 bases and the J gene end by 8 bases; junction bases not matched to a gene: 13. The CDR3 DNA reads as TGTGCCAGCAGTGCCCCGACTAGCGGATTTTGGGATGAGCAGTTCTTC. As protein: CASSAPTSGFWDEQFF.

The V and J genes are TRBV9 and TRBJ1-5; 9 nucleotides align to TRBD1. The length of the CDR3 is 15 residues. The germline V gene encodes CDR1 SGDLS and CDR2 YYNGEE. V shed 3 bases and J 4 bases; nucleotides not matched to a gene: 5. CDR3 residues: CASSAGTGTNQPQHF. The CDR3 nucleotides read TGTGCCAGCAGCGCCGGGACAGGGACGAATCAGCCCCAGCATTTT.

The chain is built from TRBV18 and TRBJ2-3; the D gene is possibly TRBD1 (5 bases). Germline lookup yields CDR1 KGHSH and CDR2 LQKENI. Trimming shortened V by 5 bases and J by 6 bases, and 9 bases separated the two germline ends. The CDR3 length is 12 residues. CDR3 residues: CASSDSVDTQYF. The DNA for the CDR3 is TGTGCCAGCTCAGACAGCGTGGATACGCAGTATTTT.

The V call is TRBV7-3, the J call TRBJ2-1; perhaps TRBD1 as D (6 bases). The ends were cut back, 2 bases at V and 4 bases at J, with 15 bases in the middle. Looked up from germline, CDR1 is SGHTA and CDR2 is FQGTGA. CDR3 length equals 16 residues. The CDR3 region has the DNA TGTGCCAGCAGCTTATACCCCAGGACAGTTTACAATGAGCAGTTCTTC. It is translated as CASSLYPRTVYNEQFF.